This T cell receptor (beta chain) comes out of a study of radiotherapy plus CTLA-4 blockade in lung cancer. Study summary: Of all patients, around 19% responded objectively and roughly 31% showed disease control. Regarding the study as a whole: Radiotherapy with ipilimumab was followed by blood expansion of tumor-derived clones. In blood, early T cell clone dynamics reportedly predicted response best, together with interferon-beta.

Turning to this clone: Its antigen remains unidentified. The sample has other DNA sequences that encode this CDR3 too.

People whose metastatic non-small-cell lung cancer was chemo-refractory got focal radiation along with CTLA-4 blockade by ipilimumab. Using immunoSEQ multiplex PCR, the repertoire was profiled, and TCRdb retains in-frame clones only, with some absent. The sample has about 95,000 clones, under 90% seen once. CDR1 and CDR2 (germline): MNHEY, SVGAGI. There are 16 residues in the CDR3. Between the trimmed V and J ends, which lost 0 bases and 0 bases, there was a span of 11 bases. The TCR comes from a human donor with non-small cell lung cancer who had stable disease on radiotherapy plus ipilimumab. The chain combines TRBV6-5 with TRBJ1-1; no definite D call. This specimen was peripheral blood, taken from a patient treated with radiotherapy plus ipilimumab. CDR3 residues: CASSYSSFALNTEAFF. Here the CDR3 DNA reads TGTGCCAGCAGTTACTCGAGTTTTGCCTTGAACACTGAAGCTTTCTTT.